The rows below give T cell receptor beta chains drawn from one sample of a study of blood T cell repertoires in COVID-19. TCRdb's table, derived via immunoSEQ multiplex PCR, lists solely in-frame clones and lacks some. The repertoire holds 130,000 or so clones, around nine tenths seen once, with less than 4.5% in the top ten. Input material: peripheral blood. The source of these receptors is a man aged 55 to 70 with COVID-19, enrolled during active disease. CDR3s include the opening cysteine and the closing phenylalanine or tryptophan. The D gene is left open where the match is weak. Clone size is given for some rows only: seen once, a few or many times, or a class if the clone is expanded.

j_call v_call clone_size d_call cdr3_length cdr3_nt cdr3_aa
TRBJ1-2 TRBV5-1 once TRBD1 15 TGCGCCAGCAGCAAAGGGACAGGGGGTAACTATGGCTACACCTTC CASSKGTGGNYGYTF
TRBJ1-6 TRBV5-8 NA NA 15 TGTGCCAGCAAAAGGACACTCTCCTATAATTCACCCCTCCACTTT CASKRTLSYNSPLHF
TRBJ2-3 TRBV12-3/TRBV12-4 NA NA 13 TGTGCCAGCAGTCTGGACAGACCAGATACGCAGTATTTT CASSLDRPDTQYF
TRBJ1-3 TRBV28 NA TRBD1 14 TGTGCCAGCAGGCAGACAGGGGCCAGAAACACCATATATTTT CASRQTGARNTIYF
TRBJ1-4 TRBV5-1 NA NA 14 TGCGCCAGCAGCTTGGCGATACCAGGGGAAAAACTGTTTTTT CASSLAIPGEKLFF
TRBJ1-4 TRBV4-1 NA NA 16 TGCGCCAGCAGCCAAGATTTTGGACAGTTTAATGAAAAACTGTTTTTT CASSQDFGQFNEKLFF
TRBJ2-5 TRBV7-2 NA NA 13 TGTGCCAGCAGCTTCGGGGGGCGGGAGACCCAGTACTTC CASSFGGRETQYF
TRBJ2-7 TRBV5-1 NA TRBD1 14 TGCGCCAGCAGCTTCACAGGGGGTAACTACGAGCAGTACTTC CASSFTGGNYEQYF
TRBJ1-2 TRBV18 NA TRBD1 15 TGTGCCAGCTCACCGGACAGGGGCAATTCCCGCGGCTACACCTTC CASSPDRGNSRGYTF
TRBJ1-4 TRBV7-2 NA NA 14 TGTGCCAGCAGCTTAGAACAGGTGGATGAAAAACTGTTTTTT CASSLEQVDEKLFF
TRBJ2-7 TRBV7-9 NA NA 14 TGTGCCAGCAGCTTTGAGACAGGAACCTACGAGCAGTACTTC CASSFETGTYEQYF
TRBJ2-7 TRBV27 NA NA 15 TGTGCCAGCAGTTTGAACGGAGGGAGGATCTACGAGCAGTACTTC CASSLNGGRIYEQYF
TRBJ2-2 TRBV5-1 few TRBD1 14 TGCGCCAGCAGCAGGACAGGGGACACCGGGGAGCTGTTTTTT CASSRTGDTGELFF
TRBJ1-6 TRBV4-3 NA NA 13 TGCGCCAGCAGCCAAGATAAGGGAGCGCCCCTCCACTTT CASSQDKGAPLHF
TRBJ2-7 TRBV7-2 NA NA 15 TGTGCCAGCAGCTCCACGGGGGGCCAGTCCTACGAGCAGTACTTC CASSSTGGQSYEQYF
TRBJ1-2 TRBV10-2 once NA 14 TGCGCCAGCATTGGAGCAGGCGGGCGTTATGGCTACACCTTC CASIGAGGRYGYTF
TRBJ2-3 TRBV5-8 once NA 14 TGTGCCAGCAGCTTGCGGGGAAGCACAGATACGCAGTATTTT CASSLRGSTDTQYF
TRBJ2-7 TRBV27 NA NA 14 TGTGCCAGCAGTCTAACCACAGGGTCCTACGAGCAGTACTTC CASSLTTGSYEQYF
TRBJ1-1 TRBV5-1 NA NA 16 TGCGCCAGCAGCTTGCGCCCGCCGGGAATGGCCACTGAAGCTTTCTTT CASSLRPPGMATEAFF
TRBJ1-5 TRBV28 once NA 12 TGTGCCAGCAGTCTACAGACTCAGCCCCAGCATTTT CASSLQTQPQHF
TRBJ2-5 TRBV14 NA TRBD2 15 TGTGCCAGCAGCCAAGATCCAAGGGGAGGGGAGACCCAGTACTTC CASSQDPRGGETQYF
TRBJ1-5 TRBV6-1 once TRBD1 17 TGTGCCAGCAGTGCGTGGACAGGGACGGGCGGCAATCAGCCCCAGCATTTT CASSAWTGTGGNQPQHF
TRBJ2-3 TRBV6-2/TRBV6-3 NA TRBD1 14 TGTGCCAGCAGTAACCGACAGGGGACAGATACGCAGTATTTT CASSNRQGTDTQYF
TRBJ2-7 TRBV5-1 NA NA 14 TGCGCCAGCAGCTCGTCCGGGCTCGGGGGCGAGCAGTACTTC CASSSSGLGGEQYF
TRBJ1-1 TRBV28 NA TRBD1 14 TGTGCCAGCAGACTCGGACAGGGGGTCACTGAAGCTTTCTTT CASRLGQGVTEAFF